This T cell receptor beta chain appears in the sequencing data of a study of blood T cell repertoires in COVID-19. Study overall: PBMCs, B-cell-depleted T cells, or T cells provided the cDNA or gDNA that made up the material.

CDR1 and CDR2 from the germline V gene are MGHRA and YSYEKL. V shed 1 base and J 5 bases; nucleotides not matched to a gene: 0. The CDR3 is 14 amino acids. Per the original data handling: How many nucleated cells were present was estimated from reference gene primer amplification. Here immunoSEQ multiplex PCR was the method, and the copy in TCRdb shows in-frame clones only, minus some. V, J and clone size were drawn from that table, and D and trimming were deduced from the DNA. The repertoire holds more than 100,000 clones, with 70% to 90% as singletons. The sequencing input was peripheral blood. The chain employs TRBV4-1 and TRBJ2-2, with 8 bases fitting TRBD1. This TCR was recovered from a middle-aged man in a cohort sampled during active COVID-19. The CDR3 here is CASSQGTGTGELFF. The CDR3 DNA sequence: TGCGCCAGCAGCCAAGGGACAGGGACCGGGGAGCTGTTTTTT.